These T cell receptor beta chains were read from a single sample in a study of T cell repertoires and leukemia-associated antigens. Using its own MiXCR run on the 5' RACE reads, TCRdb lists one record per CDR3 protein. The sample lists some 11,000 distinct CDR3 sequences, more than 40% occurring once. Their antigen targets remain unknown. The sequenced sample consisted of CD3+ T cells sorted from blood and cultured. The receptor set was obtained from a female donor in good health. Both conserved end residues are trimmed from each CDR3. Each record gives: V gene, J gene, CDR3 protein.

V gene: TRBV12-3/TRBV12-4; J gene: TRBJ2-7; CDR3 protein: ASMRGTSGSGVSYEQY
V gene: TRBV7-2; J gene: TRBJ2-5; CDR3 protein: ASSTQVLAPQETQY
V gene: TRBV11-2; J gene: TRBJ2-1; CDR3 protein: ASSTGSEGNEQF
V gene: TRBV28; J gene: TRBJ2-3; CDR3 protein: ASSLKGVPTDTQY
V gene: TRBV20-1; J gene: TRBJ2-1; CDR3 protein: SALRTGHYNEQF
V gene: TRBV4-2; J gene: TRBJ2-1; CDR3 protein: ASSQNQRRGFQGQF
V gene: TRBV5-1; J gene: TRBJ1-1; CDR3 protein: ASSADLGTEAF
V gene: TRBV12-3/TRBV12-4; J gene: TRBJ1-2; CDR3 protein: ASSGGQVYGYT
V gene: TRBV10-3; J gene: TRBJ1-1; CDR3 protein: AIAAVLMSTEAF
V gene: TRBV5-1; J gene: TRBJ2-5; CDR3 protein: ASSLDQETQY
V gene: TRBV7-9; J gene: TRBJ2-7; CDR3 protein: ASSFVAGAYEQY
V gene: TRBV9; J gene: TRBJ1-6; CDR3 protein: ASSGGDSPLH
V gene: TRBV20-1; J gene: TRBJ2-2; CDR3 protein: SASDPSGISGELF
V gene: TRBV4-1; J gene: TRBJ2-3; CDR3 protein: ASSQGYRTDTQY
V gene: TRBV29-1; J gene: TRBJ2-5; CDR3 protein: SVVAGGRETQY
V gene: TRBV9; J gene: TRBJ2-5; CDR3 protein: ASSVVRLAGLYVETQY
V gene: TRBV12-3/TRBV12-4; J gene: TRBJ2-1; CDR3 protein: APHEQF
V gene: TRBV15; J gene: TRBJ2-7; CDR3 protein: ATSSGINGTSGYEQY
V gene: TRBV11-2; J gene: TRBJ2-2; CDR3 protein: ASSLALTSDTGELF
V gene: TRBV10-1; J gene: TRBJ2-5; CDR3 protein: ASSETEFDEQY
V gene: TRBV6-5; J gene: TRBJ1-1; CDR3 protein: ASSYPGTSLEAF
V gene: TRBV7-6; J gene: TRBJ2-1; CDR3 protein: ASSLVGSPFPLCSYNEQF
V gene: TRBV5-1; J gene: TRBJ2-1; CDR3 protein: ASSSGPAGENGRNEQF
V gene: TRBV5-6; J gene: TRBJ2-7; CDR3 protein: ASSLGGTAYEQY
V gene: TRBV29-1; J gene: TRBJ2-7; CDR3 protein: SVVDREPYEQY